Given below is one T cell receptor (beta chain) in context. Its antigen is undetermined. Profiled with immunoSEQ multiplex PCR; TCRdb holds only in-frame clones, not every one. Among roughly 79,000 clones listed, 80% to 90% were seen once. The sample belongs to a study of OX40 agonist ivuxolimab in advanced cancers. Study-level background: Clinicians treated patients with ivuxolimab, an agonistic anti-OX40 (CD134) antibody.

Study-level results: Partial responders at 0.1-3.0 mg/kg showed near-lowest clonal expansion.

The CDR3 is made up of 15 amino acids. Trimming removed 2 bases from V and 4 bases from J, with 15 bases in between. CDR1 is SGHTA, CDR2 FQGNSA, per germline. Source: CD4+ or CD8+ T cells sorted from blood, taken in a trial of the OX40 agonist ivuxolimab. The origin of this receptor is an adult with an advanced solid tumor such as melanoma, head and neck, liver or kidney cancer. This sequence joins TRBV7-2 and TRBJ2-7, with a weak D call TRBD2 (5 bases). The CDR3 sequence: CASSLLLAINYEQYF. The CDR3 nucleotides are TGTGCCAGCAGCTTACTCCTAGCTATAAATTACGAGCAGTACTTC.